Listed here are 13 T cell receptor beta chains from one sample, sequenced in a study of shared clonotypes between healthy human individuals. Generated by immunoSEQ multiplex PCR, the TCRdb table keeps only in-frame clones and is missing some. This table holds fewer than 400,000 clones, 74% found once. Sequenced input: memory CD4+ T cells sorted from blood. The sample's subset: CD45RA-negative fraction. These receptors originate from a man aged 25 to 45 in good health.

This clone was counted once. The chain's CDR3 is CAISELRYQETQYF. CDR3 nucleotide sequence: TGTGCCATCAGTGAGTTGCGGTACCAAGAGACCCAGTACTTC. The V and J genes are TRBV10-3 and TRBJ2-5; no clear D gene. V lost 1 base and J lost 0, with 6 bases in between. Germline lookup yields CDR1 ENHRY and CDR2 SYGVKD. CDR3 length: 14 residues.

V and J are TRBV5-4 and TRBJ2-1; unclear D gene. CDR3 size: 13 residues. With 5 bases removed from V and 10 bases from J, the gap between germline ends came to 16 bases. Germline loops: CDR1 SGHNT, CDR2 YYREEE (reference sequence). CDR3 coding DNA: TGTGCCAGCAGTCTAGATCGGTCAGAGGAGCAGTTCTTC. Translation: CASSLDRSEEQFF.

The gene calls are TRBV19 and TRBJ2-7, with 10 nucleotides matching TRBD1. Looked up from germline, CDR1 is LNHDA and CDR2 is SQIVND (reference sequence). This CDR3 comprises 16 residues. After removal of 5 bases from V and 2 bases from J, the junction contained 9 bases not matched to a gene. The CDR3 sequence is CASSPRQGASAYEQYF. CDR3 in DNA: TGTGCCAGTAGTCCCCGACAGGGGGCATCCGCCTACGAGCAGTACTTC. The full variable domain, its missing parts supplied by reference TRBV19 and TRBJ2-7, is DGGITQSPKYLFRKEGQNVTLSCEQNLNHDAMYWYRQDPGQGLRLIYYSQIVNDFQKGDIAEGYSVSREKKESFPLTVTSAQKNPTAFYLCASSPRQGASAYEQYFGPGTRLTVT.

The genes are TRBV29-1 and TRBJ1-2; 9 bases map to TRBD1. CDR1 and CDR2 from the germline V gene are SQVTM and ANQGSEA. V was pared by 6 bases and J by 8 bases, with 7 bases of the junction left unmatched. This CDR3 has 12 amino acids. The DNA of the CDR3 is TGCAGCGTAGCACAGGGGGCGAGGGGCTACACCTTC. It is translated as CSVAQGARGYTF.

This chain links TRBV15 with TRBJ2-2; unclear D gene. V lost 9 bases, J lost 4 bases, and 15 bases lay in between. The CDR3 extends over 14 amino acids. Germline CDR1 reads LNHNV; CDR2 reads YYDKDF (reference sequence). In DNA form, the CDR3 reads TGTGCCACTAGTCGCGAGCACGGCACCGGGGAGCTGTTTTTT. It specifies CATSREHGTGELFF.

The V call is TRBV19, the J call TRBJ1-1; 8 bases fit TRBD1. V gave up 5 bases and J gave up 1 base; unmatched junction bases: 3. The germline CDR1 and CDR2 sequences are LNHDA and SQIVND (reference sequence). The CDR3 sequence is 14 residues long. CDR3: CASSSRGRNTEAFF. CDR3 bases: TGTGCCAGTAGTTCCAGGGGGCGGAACACTGAAGCTTTCTTT.

V gene TRBV7-9 combines with J gene TRBJ2-1; 11 bases agree with TRBD2. The trim removed 1 base at V and 9 bases at J, leaving 11 bases unmatched. The CDR3 runs 17 residues. Germline V CDR1 and CDR2: SEHNR, FQNEAQ (reference sequence). The CDR3 DNA reads TGTGCCAGCAGCTTAGTGTTAGCGGGAGGGCTTTCAACTGAGCAGTTCTTC. Translated, it gives CASSLVLAGGLSTEQFF.

This clone was detected a few times. V usage is TRBV18 and J usage is TRBJ2-2, with 7 bases matching TRBD1. The V gene end was trimmed by 1 base and the J gene end by 0 bases; junction bases not matched to a gene: 2. The CDR3 has 16 residues. Germline assignment: CDR1 KGHSH and CDR2 LQKENI. Written as DNA, the CDR3 is TGTGCCAGCTCACCACTAGGGACAGCGAACACCGGGGAGCTGTTTTTT. Its protein product is CASSPLGTANTGELFF.

The chain couples TRBV6-5 to TRBJ2-5, with TRBD1 as a possible D gene (6 bases). Trimming removed 10 bases at V and 4 bases at J, with 10 bases between. The CDR3 consists of 11 residues. The germline gives CDR1 MNHEY, CDR2 SVGAGI. CDR3 coding DNA: TGTGCCACAGGGGTACCAGAGACCCAGTACTTC. Protein: CATGVPETQYF.

The chain combines TRBV9 with TRBJ1-2; D gene unclear. CDR3 size: 14 residues. CDR1 is SGDLS, CDR2 YYNGEE, per germline. The ends were cut back, 1 base at V and 7 bases at J, with 14 bases in the middle. This chain's CDR3 is CASSVSGQAVGYTF. CDR3 DNA sequence: TGTGCCAGCAGCGTAAGCGGGCAGGCAGTTGGCTACACCTTC.

Note on this clone: No DNA is shown, since the ends of the CDR3 on it are uncertain; the CDR3 is the one TCRdb lists. The chain joins TRBV7-8 to TRBJ2-7; the table assigns TRBD2, which was not confirmed against the DNA. CDR1 SGHVS and CDR2 FQNEAQ come from the germline V gene. Including both end residues, the CDR3 is 13 amino acids long. The CDR3 sequence is CASSSSGVYEQYF.

The chain recombines TRBV19 with TRBJ2-6; 8 bases line up with TRBD1. Germline V gene sequence: CDR1 LNHDA, CDR2 SQIVND (reference sequence). This CDR3 has 18 amino acids. The V gene end was trimmed by 6 bases and the J gene end by 1 base; junction bases not matched to a gene: 11. The DNA for the CDR3 is TGTGCCAGTAGCCAAGGGAGACAGGGGAAATCTGGGGCCAACGTCCTGACTTTC. This translates into CASSQGRQGKSGANVLTF. The complete variable domain, with remaining parts taken from reference TRBV19 and TRBJ2-6, reads DGGITQSPKYLFRKEGQNVTLSCEQNLNHDAMYWYRQDPGQGLRLIYYSQIVNDFQKGDIAEGYSVSREKKESFPLTVTSAQKNPTAFYLCASSQGRQGKSGANVLTFGAGSRLTVL.

This chain connects TRBV5-1 to TRBJ2-3; 14 bases line up with TRBD2. The CDR3 runs 17 residues. V lost 7 bases and J lost 3; bases outside the gene matches: 10. Germline V gene data show CDR1 as SGHRS and CDR2 as YFSETQ. The CDR3 nucleotides are TGCGCCAGCGGACCGGGACTAGCGGGAGTAGGAACAGATACGCAGTATTTT. This translates into CASGPGLAGVGTDTQYF.